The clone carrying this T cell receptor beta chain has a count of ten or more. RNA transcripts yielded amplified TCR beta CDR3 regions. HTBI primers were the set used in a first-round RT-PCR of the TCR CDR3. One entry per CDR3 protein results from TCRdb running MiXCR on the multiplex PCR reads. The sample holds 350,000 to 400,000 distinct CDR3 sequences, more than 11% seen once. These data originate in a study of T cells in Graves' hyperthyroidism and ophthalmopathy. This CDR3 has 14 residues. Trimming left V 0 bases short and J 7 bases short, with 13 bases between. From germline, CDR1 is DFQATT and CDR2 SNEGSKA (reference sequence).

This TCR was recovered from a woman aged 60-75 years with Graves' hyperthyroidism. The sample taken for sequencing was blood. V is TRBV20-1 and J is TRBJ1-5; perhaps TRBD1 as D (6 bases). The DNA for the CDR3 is TGCAGTGCTAGAGACCTCAGCGGGGGCCAGCCCCAGCATTTT. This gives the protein CSARDLSGGQPQHF.